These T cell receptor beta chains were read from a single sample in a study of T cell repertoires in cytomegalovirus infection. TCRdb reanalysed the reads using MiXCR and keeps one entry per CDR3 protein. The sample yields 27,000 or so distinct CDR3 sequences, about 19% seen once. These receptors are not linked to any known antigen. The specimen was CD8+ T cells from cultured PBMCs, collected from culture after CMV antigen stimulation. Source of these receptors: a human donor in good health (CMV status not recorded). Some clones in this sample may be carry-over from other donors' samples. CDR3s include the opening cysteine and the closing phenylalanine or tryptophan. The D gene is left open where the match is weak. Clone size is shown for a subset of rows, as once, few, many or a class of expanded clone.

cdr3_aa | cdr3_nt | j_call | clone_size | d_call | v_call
CASSLGGGEAYEQYF | TGTGCCAGCAGTTTGGGTGGGGGTGAGGCCTACGAGCAGTACTTC | TRBJ2-7 | NA | NA | TRBV27
CASRPGSEAFF | TGTGCCAGCAGACCCGGGTCCGAAGCTTTCTTT | TRBJ1-1 | few | NA | TRBV6-1
CASSLSRNNEQFF | TGTGCCAGCAGTCTTAGTCGAAACAATGAGCAGTTCTTC | TRBJ2-1 | NA | NA | TRBV28
CSALPPGNNEQFF | TGCAGTGCGCTGCCCCCGGGGAACAATGAGCAGTTCTTC | TRBJ2-1 | few | NA | TRBV20-1
CASSQDAVNTEAFF | TGCGCCAGCAGCCAAGATGCGGTGAACACTGAAGCTTTCTTT | TRBJ1-1 | few | NA | TRBV4-1
CASSLVSRRELSDTQYF | TGTGCCAGCAGCTTAGTTTCGCGACGGGAGCTTTCCGATACGCAGTATTTT | TRBJ2-3 | few | NA | TRBV7-2
CASSLETDRGRRDTQYF | TGTGCCAGCAGCTTAGAAACCGACAGGGGGCGGAGGGATACGCAGTATTTT | TRBJ2-3 | few | TRBD1 | TRBV11-1
CASGWGDSPYNSPLHF | TGTGCCAGCGGGTGGGGCGACAGCCCCTATAATTCACCCCTCCACTTT | TRBJ1-6 | many | NA | TRBV27
CASSLERGSAYEQYF | TGTGCCAGCAGCTTAGAGCGGGGCTCGGCCTACGAGCAGTACTTC | TRBJ2-7 | NA | TRBD2 | TRBV7-8
CASSYGIGYTF | TGTGCCAGCAGCTACGGCATAGGCTACACCTTC | TRBJ1-2 | few | NA | TRBV4-2
CASSHTVREGTEAFF | TGTGCCAGCAGCCATACGGTAAGGGAGGGCACTGAAGCTTTCTTT | TRBJ1-1 | few | NA | TRBV7-9
CASSSEALRTEAFF | TGTGCCAGCAGTTCGGAGGCCCTCCGAACTGAAGCTTTCTTT | TRBJ1-1 | many | NA | TRBV7-2
CASRTHGTGNYEQYF | TGCGCCAGCAGAACTCACGGGACAGGGAACTACGAGCAGTACTTC | TRBJ2-7 | NA | TRBD1 | TRBV5-1
CASSVSSLSTDTQYF | TGTGCCAGCAGCGTATCTAGTCTAAGCACAGATACGCAGTATTTT | TRBJ2-3 | many | NA | TRBV9
CASSLVARGGDEQFF | TGTGCCAGCAGCTTGGTTGCTAGGGGGGGTGATGAGCAGTTCTTC | TRBJ2-1 | many | NA | TRBV5-6